This is a list of T cell receptor beta chains from one sample in a study of blood T cell repertoires in COVID-19. The table came from immunoSEQ multiplex PCR; TCRdb's copy has only in-frame clones and leaves some out. The repertoire holds tens of thousands of clones, with about 87% as singletons. The sequencing sample was made of peripheral blood. The receptor source for this set is a woman in her forties with acute or convalescent COVID-19. Both conserved end residues are part of each CDR3. D genes are given only for firm matches.

J gene | CDR3 length | D gene | V gene | CDR3 DNA | CDR3 protein
TRBJ2-5 | 13 | . | TRBV30 | TGTGCCTGGAGCTCGCAGCGTCAAGAGACCCAGTACTTC | CAWSSQRQETQYF
TRBJ1-1 | 15 | TRBD1 | TRBV11-1 | TGTGCCAGCAGCCCCCAACAGGGGGCGGACACTGAAGCTTTCTTT | CASSPQQGADTEAFF
TRBJ1-1 | 15 | . | TRBV5-4 | TGTGCCAGCAGGGGCAGGGAAGTGGGGATAACTGAAGCTTTCTTT | CASRGREVGITEAFF
TRBJ2-3 | 17 | . | TRBV28 | TGTGCCAGCAGTCCCCCCCATTTTAAGACTAGGTCAGATACGCAGTATTTT | CASSPPHFKTRSDTQYF
TRBJ2-7 | 15 | TRBD1 | TRBV29-1 | TGCAGCGTTGAAGACCCGGGACAGGGGCCCTACGAGCAGTACTTC | CSVEDPGQGPYEQYF
TRBJ1-2 | 15 | . | TRBV11-2 | TGTGCCAGCAGCTTAGGGGCCACGTTGGGCTATGGCTACACCTTC | CASSLGATLGYGYTF
TRBJ1-1 | 16 | . | TRBV2 | TGTGCCAGCAGTGCGACGAGGCAGAGAATGAACACTGAAGCTTTCTTT | CASSATRQRMNTEAFF
TRBJ2-2 | 13 | . | TRBV12-3/TRBV12-4 | TGTGCCAGCAGAGAGCAAAACACCGGGGAGCTGTTTTTT | CASREQNTGELFF
TRBJ1-5 | 13 | TRBD1 | TRBV30 | TGTGCCTGGGGGACAGACGTCAATCAGCCCCAGCATTTT | CAWGTDVNQPQHF
TRBJ1-5 | 15 | . | TRBV4-1 | TGCGCCAGCAGCCAAGATCCGGGGTTTAATCAGCCCCAGCATTTT | CASSQDPGFNQPQHF